This T cell receptor (beta chain) is from a study of shared clonotypes between healthy human individuals (dated by TCRdb to 2019 to 2021). Background on the whole study: The cohort comprised two women and a few men aged 18 to 49 years. To increase sequencing depth and limit assay-specific biases, different laboratories used diverse techniques to prepare libraries and sequence TCR repertoires. Blood TCR repertoires of a handful of healthy adults were deeply sequenced to estimate repertoire size and the extent of clonotype sharing between individuals. Leukapheresis yielded between about 0.8 and 9.5 billion PBMCs per donor. Per donor, three plates each were used for CD4 naive and CD4 memory, two for CD8 naive, and one for CD8 memory.

The paper's findings and limits, for the study overall: Clonotypes shared by all four sorted-subset donors showed higher generation probabilities than non-shared clonotypes. Larger estimated clonotype richness was generally found for naive subsets than for memory subsets. Incomplete sequencing was indicated by rarefaction of sorted-subset datasets, despite the large sequencing depth. The small number of donors limited the genetic and exposure-history diversity represented. When a few donors were compared, the shared fraction of clonotypes was roughly 5% for naive CD4, around 4% for naive CD8, about 2.4% for memory CD4, and under 0.5% for memory CD8. Sampling was limited to blood, and TCR repertoires in tissue likely differ from TCR repertoires in blood. Pairwise subsampling indicated that sequencing depth was expected to affect the degree of clonotype sharing among donors.

To note about this clone: This clone's antigen is unknown. Base qualities are not provided; no much larger clone lies one nucleotide away.

V and J lose 2 bases and 1 base, and a span of 7 bases separates them. The CDR3 goes from the cysteine to the phenylalanine over 14 residues. Of all the DNA, just the CDR3 is kept, 42 bases in frame from base 1. Looking up the germline V gene yields CDR1 ENHRY and CDR2 SYGVKD. Healthy HIV-negative adults with no recently reported acute infections or vaccinations were included as donors. Every donor was a Caucasian adult residing in Nashville, Tennessee, USA. CD4+ T cells were enriched by magnetic negative selection, after which naive cells were positively selected on CD45RA and the negative fraction was taken as the memory subset. Blood was obtained by leukapheresis, after which PBMCs were separated by Ficoll-Histopaque density gradient centrifugation and cryopreserved in liquid nitrogen vapor phase. Analytical flow cytometry was used to check the purity and quantity of every magnetically sorted T cell population. Each sorted fraction had its genomic DNA isolated and then quantified by UV absorbance on a Nanodrop 2000c.

Using the deep immunoSEQ assay, multiplex PCR amplified TCR CDR3 regions from genomic DNA. Extracted genomic DNA from each cell subset was spread evenly across all wells of several immunoSEQ 96-well plates, with each plate serving as a replicate. For sorted subsets, each replicate PCR was loaded with 150 to 250 ng genomic DNA, equivalent to some 27,000 T cell genomes. The purified libraries were quantified using a Qubit 3.0 fluorometer, sized with a Bioanalyzer 2100, and then quantified again using the KAPA Library Quantification kit. Every immunoSEQ 96-well plate was sequenced on a dedicated single-read 150-cycle Illumina NextSeq 550 flow cell. Per the source publication's procedure: The immunoSEQ output contained only junctional sequences without quality scores, so filtering could not match that applied to full-length reads. Sequences were annotated with PyIR, a Python wrapper for IgBLAST v1.9, using IMGT germline references to assign V/J genes and CDR3. Reads were filtered out if the reads had weak V/J assignments (E-value above 1e-6), no CDR3, stop codons, out-of-frame junctions, or ambiguous translated residues. V3J clonotypes were defined as sequences sharing an identical inferred V gene, J gene, and CDR3 amino acid sequence. Percentage overlap between repertoires was calculated by dividing the number of shared unique clonotypes by the size of the smaller repertoire. RTK rarefaction, the Chao1 estimator, and Recon v2.1 estimates of unobserved clonotypes were used to assess repertoire richness. OLGA was used to compute generation probabilities for all TCRbeta clonotypes that the gDNA method yielded from a few donors. The table comes from immuneACCESS by way of TCRdb, which keeps in-frame sequences with V and J called. Part of the clones is missing from these tables; in studies checked, under half for an unresolved V gene and the rest for unknown reasons. D and trimming come from the DNA, and the V and J calls and clone size come from that table. Here the sample has 300,000 to 400,000 clones; around 74% occur a single time. Approximately 10% of the sample is held by the ten biggest clonotypes.

This sequence originates from a young man in good health. The chain couples TRBV10-3 to TRBJ2-3; the best D guess is TRBD2, with 6 bases matching. The sample was memory CD4+ T cells sorted from blood. This sample's cell subset or site label indicates: CD45RA-negative fraction. Read as DNA, the sequence is TGTGCCATCAGTGAGGCTAGCGGCACAGATACGCAGTATTTT. It specifies CAISEASGTDTQYF.